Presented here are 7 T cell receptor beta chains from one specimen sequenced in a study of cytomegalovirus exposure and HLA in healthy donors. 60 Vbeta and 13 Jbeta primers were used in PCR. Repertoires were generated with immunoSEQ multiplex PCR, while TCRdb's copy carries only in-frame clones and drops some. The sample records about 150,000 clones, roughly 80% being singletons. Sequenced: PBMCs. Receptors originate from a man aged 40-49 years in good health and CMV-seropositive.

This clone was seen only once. CDR3 nucleotide sequence: TGTGCCAGCAGCTTGCCGTCCGATACGCAGTATTTT. Protein product: CASSLPSDTQYF. This sequence joins TRBV5-4 and TRBJ2-3; D is undetermined. Trimming took 1 base from V and 6 from J, leaving 6 bases between them. This CDR3 has 12 amino acids. The germline gives CDR1 SGHNT, CDR2 YYREEE (reference sequence).

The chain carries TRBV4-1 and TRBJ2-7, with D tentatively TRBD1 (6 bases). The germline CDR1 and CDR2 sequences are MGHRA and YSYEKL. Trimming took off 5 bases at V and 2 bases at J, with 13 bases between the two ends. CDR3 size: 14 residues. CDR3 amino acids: CASSYRQETYEQYF. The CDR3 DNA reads TGCGCCAGCAGCTATCGACAGGAAACCTACGAGCAGTACTTC.

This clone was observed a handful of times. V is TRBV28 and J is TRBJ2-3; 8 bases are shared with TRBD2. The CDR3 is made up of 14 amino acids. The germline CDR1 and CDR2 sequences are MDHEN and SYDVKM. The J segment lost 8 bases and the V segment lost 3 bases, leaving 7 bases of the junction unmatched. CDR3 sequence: CASSFSGAGGTQYF. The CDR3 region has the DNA TGTGCCAGCAGTTTCAGCGGGGCGGGGGGTACGCAGTATTTT.

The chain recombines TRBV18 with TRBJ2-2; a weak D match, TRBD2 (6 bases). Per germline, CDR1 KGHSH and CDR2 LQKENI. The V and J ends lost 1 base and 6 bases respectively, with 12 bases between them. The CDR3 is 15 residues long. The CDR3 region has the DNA TGTGCCAGCTCACCACTGCCGGCTAGCGCCGGGGAGCTGTTTTTT. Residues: CASSPLPASAGELFF.

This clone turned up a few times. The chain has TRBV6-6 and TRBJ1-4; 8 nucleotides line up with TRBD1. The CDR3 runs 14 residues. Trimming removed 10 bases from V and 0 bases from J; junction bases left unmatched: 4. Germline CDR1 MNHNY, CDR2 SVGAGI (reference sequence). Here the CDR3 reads CAIGQGPTNEKLFF. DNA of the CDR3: TGTGCCATAGGACAGGGACCAACTAATGAAAAACTGTTTTTT.

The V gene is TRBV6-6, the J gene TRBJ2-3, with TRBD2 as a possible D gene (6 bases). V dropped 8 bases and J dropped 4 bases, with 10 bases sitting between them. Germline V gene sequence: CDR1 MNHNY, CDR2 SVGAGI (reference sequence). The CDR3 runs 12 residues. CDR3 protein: CASRTNSDTQYF. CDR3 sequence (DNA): TGTGCCAGCCGGACTAATTCAGATACGCAGTATTTT.

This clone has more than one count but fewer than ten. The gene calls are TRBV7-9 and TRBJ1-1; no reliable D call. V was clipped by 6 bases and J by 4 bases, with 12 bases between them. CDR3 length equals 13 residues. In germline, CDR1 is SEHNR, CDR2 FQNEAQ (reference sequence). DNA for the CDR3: TGTGCCAGCAGGATAGAGGAGGGCACTGAAGCTTTCTTT. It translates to CASRIEEGTEAFF.